Listed below are T cell receptor beta chains from one sample, sequenced in a study of cytomegalovirus exposure and HLA in healthy donors. Libraries were prepared by immunoSEQ multiplex PCR; TCRdb keeps only in-frame clonotypes and omits some of them. The data contain under 150,000 clones, 60% to 80% of them singletons. Input material: PBMCs. Source of these receptors: a young woman in good health and CMV-seropositive. The CDR3 runs from the conserved cysteine through the conserved F or W. A D gene is named only where the DNA matches it firmly. Clone sizes are given selectively: once, few, many, or a class where the clone is expanded.

size: NA
J: TRBJ2-7
D: TRBD1
length: 13
V: TRBV6-1
DNA: TGTGCCAGCAGTCGGACAGGGGACTACGAGCAGTACTTC
CDR3: CASSRTGDYEQYF

size: few
J: TRBJ2-1
D: NA
length: 17
V: TRBV5-1
DNA: TGCGCCAGCAGCCTTAGACCCCGGGACTCGAAAGACAATGAGCAGTTCTTC
CDR3: CASSLRPRDSKDNEQFF

size: NA
J: TRBJ2-1
D: NA
length: 14
V: TRBV5-6
DNA: TGTGCCAGCAGCCGGGGTCCCTCCTACAATGAGCAGTTCTTC
CDR3: CASSRGPSYNEQFF

size: NA
J: TRBJ1-4
D: NA
length: 12
V: TRBV19
DNA: TGTGCCAGGGACAGTGGGCTTGAAAAACTGTTTTTT
CDR3: CARDSGLEKLFF

size: NA
J: TRBJ1-2
D: NA
length: 10
V: TRBV30
DNA: TGCACCTTGGGAGGCTATGGCTACACCTTC
CDR3: CTLGGYGYTF

size: NA
J: TRBJ1-4
D: NA
length: 13
V: TRBV25-1
DNA: TGTGCCAGCAGACAGGGTTATGGTGAAAAACTGTTTTTT
CDR3: CASRQGYGEKLFF

size: NA
J: TRBJ2-7
D: TRBD2
length: 14
V: TRBV6-5
DNA: TGTGCCAGCAGTGGGGGACTAGCGTTGGACGAGCAGTACTTC
CDR3: CASSGGLALDEQYF

size: NA
J: TRBJ2-2
D: TRBD2
length: 15
V: TRBV9
DNA: TGTGCCAGCAGCGTTCGAGCGGGGGACACCGGGGAGCTGTTTTTT
CDR3: CASSVRAGDTGELFF

size: NA
J: TRBJ1-2
D: NA
length: 15
V: TRBV4-1
DNA: TGCGCCAGCAGCCAGCTGAACAGCAATCTCTATGGCTACACCTTC
CDR3: CASSQLNSNLYGYTF

size: NA
J: TRBJ2-3
D: NA
length: 16
V: TRBV6-5
DNA: TGTGCCAGCAGTTACCGACAGCCCTCTAGCACAGATACGCAGTATTTT
CDR3: CASSYRQPSSTDTQYF

size: few
J: TRBJ2-5
D: TRBD1
length: 14
V: TRBV10-3
DNA: TGTGCCATCAGCGAACCGGGACAGCAAGAGACCCAGTACTTC
CDR3: CAISEPGQQETQYF

size: NA
J: TRBJ1-2
D: NA
length: 15
V: TRBV6-6
DNA: TGTGCCAGCAGTTTTGGGCAGGGTGATCACTATGGCTACACCTTC
CDR3: CASSFGQGDHYGYTF

size: NA
J: TRBJ1-1
D: NA
length: 14
V: TRBV5-1
DNA: TGCGCCAGCAGCGCCAACGGACAGAACACTGAAGCTTTCTTT
CDR3: CASSANGQNTEAFF

size: few
J: TRBJ1-2
D: NA
length: 11
V: TRBV9
DNA: TGTGCCAGCAGCGCCGGACTGTACTACACCTTC
CDR3: CASSAGLYYTF

size: NA
J: TRBJ1-6
D: NA
length: 14
V: TRBV10-2
DNA: TGCGCCAGCAGTGAACAGGGCCATAATTCACCCCTCCACTTT
CDR3: CASSEQGHNSPLHF

size: NA
J: TRBJ1-2
D: NA
length: 15
V: TRBV4-1
DNA: TGCGCCAGCAGCAACCCACAGGGAGCTAACTATGGCTACACCTTC
CDR3: CASSNPQGANYGYTF

size: few
J: TRBJ2-7
D: NA
length: 16
V: TRBV6-6
DNA: TGTGCCAGCAGTTACTCGTACGGGAGAGTCTCCTACGAGCAGTACTTC
CDR3: CASSYSYGRVSYEQYF

size: once
J: TRBJ1-5
D: NA
length: 14
V: TRBV11-2
DNA: TGTGCCAGCAGCTCCACCGACGGGGGTCAGCCCCAGCATTTT
CDR3: CASSSTDGGQPQHF

size: NA
J: TRBJ1-4
D: NA
length: 14
V: TRBV5-1
DNA: TGCGCCAGCAGCCGAGGCACCCTTGAGGAAAAACTGTTTTTT
CDR3: CASSRGTLEEKLFF

size: NA
J: TRBJ2-5
D: NA
length: 14
V: TRBV30
DNA: TGTGCCTGGAGTACCGGGTCCCTTGGTGAGACCCAGTACTTC
CDR3: CAWSTGSLGETQYF

size: once
J: TRBJ1-2
D: NA
length: 15
V: TRBV5-1
DNA: TGCGCCAGCAGCTTGGAGGGGCAACTTGTCTATGGCTACACCTTC
CDR3: CASSLEGQLVYGYTF

size: NA
J: TRBJ2-1
D: NA
length: 13
V: TRBV30
DNA: TGTGCCTGGAGTGTAACAGGGTTCAATGAGCAGTTCTTC
CDR3: CAWSVTGFNEQFF

size: NA
J: TRBJ1-5
D: NA
length: 13
V: TRBV6-5
DNA: TGTGCCAGCAGTGAAGAACGGGGTCAGCCCCAGCATTTT
CDR3: CASSEERGQPQHF

size: NA
J: TRBJ2-7
D: NA
length: 14
V: TRBV6-5
DNA: TGTGCCAGCAGTTACTCGGACATCTTTTACGAGCAGTACTTC
CDR3: CASSYSDIFYEQYF

size: NA
J: TRBJ2-7
D: TRBD1
length: 15
V: TRBV7-9
DNA: TGTGCCAGCAGCCCCCTCGGACAGGGTTACTACGAGCAGTACTTC
CDR3: CASSPLGQGYYEQYF

size: NA
J: TRBJ2-1
D: TRBD2
length: 17
V: TRBV5-1
DNA: TGCGCCAGCAGCTTTGGGCTAGCGGGGCTATCCTACAATGAGCAGTTCTTC
CDR3: CASSFGLAGLSYNEQFF

size: NA
J: TRBJ2-3
D: TRBD1
length: 17
V: TRBV5-5
DNA: TGTGCCAGCAGCCCCCGCGGGGGGACAGGGGGCACAGATACGCAGTATTTT
CDR3: CASSPRGGTGGTDTQYF

size: NA
J: TRBJ2-1
D: NA
length: 11
V: TRBV19
DNA: TGTGCCAGTCGAAAAGCGAGTGAGCAGTTCTTC
CDR3: CASRKASEQFF

size: NA
J: TRBJ1-3
D: NA
length: 15
V: TRBV5-1
DNA: TGCGCCAGCAGCTTGTTCTTAGAGTGTGGAAACACCATATATTTT
CDR3: CASSLFLECGNTIYF

size: NA
J: TRBJ2-1
D: TRBD1
length: 15
V: TRBV10-3
DNA: TGTGCCATCAGTGAGTCAGGACAGGGTATTAATGAGCAGTTCTTC
CDR3: CAISESGQGINEQFF

size: NA
J: TRBJ2-3
D: TRBD2
length: 9
V: TRBV9
DNA: TGTGCCAGCAGCCCAGCGGGGCCTTTT
CDR3: CASSPAGPF

size: NA
J: TRBJ2-1
D: NA
length: 14
V: TRBV6-5
DNA: TGTGCCAGCAGTCCTACCAGTGACGGGAATGAGCAGTTCTTC
CDR3: CASSPTSDGNEQFF

size: NA
J: TRBJ1-6
D: NA
length: 15
V: TRBV15
DNA: TGTGCCACCAGCAGAGAGCGGAGCCTTAATTCACCCCTCCACTTT
CDR3: CATSRERSLNSPLHF

size: NA
J: TRBJ1-5
D: TRBD1
length: 15
V: TRBV4-1
DNA: TGCGCCAGCAGCCAAGCGGGACAGCGCAATCAGCCCCAGCATTTT
CDR3: CASSQAGQRNQPQHF

size: NA
J: TRBJ2-5
D: NA
length: 14
V: TRBV6-5
DNA: TGTGCCAGCAGTTACTCACAGGAACAAGAGACCCAGTACTTC
CDR3: CASSYSQEQETQYF

size: NA
J: TRBJ1-1
D: TRBD1
length: 14
V: TRBV5-1
DNA: TGCGCCAGCAGCTTGGAGGGACAGACCACTGAAGCTTTCTTT
CDR3: CASSLEGQTTEAFF

size: NA
J: TRBJ2-7
D: TRBD2
length: 15
V: TRBV28
DNA: TGTGCCAGCAGTTTAGGACTAGCGGGAGGTTACGAGCAGTACTTC
CDR3: CASSLGLAGGYEQYF

size: NA
J: TRBJ2-3
D: NA
length: 12
V: TRBV7-8
DNA: TGTGCCAGCAGCTCCCCAACAGATACGCAGTATTTT
CDR3: CASSSPTDTQYF

size: NA
J: TRBJ1-4
D: TRBD1
length: 18
V: TRBV5-5
DNA: TGTGCCAGCAGCACCGGGGACAGGCGCACTGGTACTAATGAAAAACTGTTTTTT
CDR3: CASSTGDRRTGTNEKLFF

size: NA
J: TRBJ2-2
D: NA
length: 16
V: TRBV27
DNA: TGTGCCAGCAGTTTATTCGGGGGAGCGAACACCGGGGAGCTGTTTTTT
CDR3: CASSLFGGANTGELFF

size: NA
J: TRBJ1-2
D: NA
length: 13
V: TRBV6-4
DNA: TGTGCTAGACCCGGGGAGACTAACTATGGCTACACCTTC
CDR3: CARPGETNYGYTF

size: NA
J: TRBJ2-1
D: TRBD2
length: 16
V: TRBV9
DNA: TGTGCCAGCAGCGTACATATAGCGGGGAACCACAATGAGCAGTTCTTC
CDR3: CASSVHIAGNHNEQFF

size: once
J: TRBJ2-7
D: TRBD1
length: 17
V: TRBV23-1
DNA: TGCGCCAGCCCGCAGTTTCCTGGGGCAGGGGGATTCTACGAGCAGTACTTC
CDR3: CASPQFPGAGGFYEQYF

size: NA
J: TRBJ1-4
D: NA
length: 12
V: TRBV10-3
DNA: TGTGCCATCAGTGCAGGGATTGAAAAACTGTTTTTT
CDR3: CAISAGIEKLFF

size: NA
J: TRBJ1-1
D: NA
length: 14
V: TRBV5-1
DNA: TGCGCCAGCAGCTTGGGAGGGTTGGGCACTGAAGCTTTCTTT
CDR3: CASSLGGLGTEAFF

size: NA
J: TRBJ1-1
D: NA
length: 17
V: TRBV7-9
DNA: TGTGCCAGCAGCTTGTTATTCATGGGGCGGCATAACACTGAAGCTTTCTTT
CDR3: CASSLLFMGRHNTEAFF

size: NA
J: TRBJ2-5
D: TRBD2
length: 15
V: TRBV5-1
DNA: TGCGCCAGCAGCTTGTTGGGGGGGGTACAAGAGACCCAGTACTTC
CDR3: CASSLLGGVQETQYF

size: NA
J: TRBJ1-5
D: NA
length: 14
V: TRBV5-4
DNA: TGTGCCAGCAGTCTTCAGGGATCGGGTCAGCCCCAGCATTTT
CDR3: CASSLQGSGQPQHF

size: few
J: TRBJ1-2
D: NA
length: 16
V: TRBV11-3
DNA: TGTGCCAGCAGCTTAGAGGGACGGGGGGGCAACTATGGCTACACCTTC
CDR3: CASSLEGRGGNYGYTF

size: NA
J: TRBJ1-1
D: NA
length: 12
V: TRBV6-5
DNA: TGTGCCAGCAGTCAGGCGAACACTGAAGCTTTCTTT
CDR3: CASSQANTEAFF

size: NA
J: TRBJ1-2
D: TRBD1
length: 14
V: TRBV19
DNA: TGTGCCAGTACTGGGACAGGTTTCTACTATGGCTACACCTTC
CDR3: CASTGTGFYYGYTF

size: NA
J: TRBJ2-3
D: NA
length: 17
V: TRBV19
DNA: TGTGCCAGTAGTACCCTACCAGGTAGGGAGGGCACAGATACGCAGTATTTT
CDR3: CASSTLPGREGTDTQYF

size: NA
J: TRBJ2-7
D: TRBD2
length: 16
V: TRBV6-1
DNA: TGTGCCAGCAGGGAAAGGATAGCGGGAGGCTCCTACGAGCAGTACTTC
CDR3: CASRERIAGGSYEQYF

size: NA
J: TRBJ2-1
D: TRBD2
length: 15
V: TRBV5-1
DNA: TGCGCCAGCAGCTTGGAACCTGCGGGGGAAAATGAGCAGTTCTTC
CDR3: CASSLEPAGENEQFF

size: NA
J: TRBJ1-5
D: TRBD1
length: 16
V: TRBV4-1
DNA: TGCGCCAGCAGCCAAGAGTGGGGGGACAGTCTTCAGCCCCAGCATTTT
CDR3: CASSQEWGDSLQPQHF

size: NA
J: TRBJ2-7
D: TRBD1
length: 15
V: TRBV7-3
DNA: TGTGCCAGCAGCTTAGAGGCAGGGGGCGGCTACGAGCAGTACTTC
CDR3: CASSLEAGGGYEQYF